Given below is one TCR beta chain in context. What it binds is unknown. The read ends 3 residues before the CDR3 terminus; that terminus is restored from the germline J gene. Germline assignment: CDR1 SGHRS and CDR2 YFSETQ. The CDR3 loop spans 14 amino acids. The germline V and J ends were trimmed by 0 bases and 1 base, with 7 bases remaining between them. These data originate in a study of T cells in women clearing cervical HPV infection. General study findings and limits: CIN3+ cases had significantly higher TCR repertoire richness than controls, but evenness did not differ.

All donors had a single incident cervical HPV16 infection, not prevalent. Sequencing used immunoSEQ multiplex PCR; TCRdb keeps in-frame clones, though not all of them. The sample has roughly 40,000 clones. The sequence derives from a woman between 18 and 70 years old with a cervical HPV16 infection that either progressed to CIN3+ or cleared (not recorded which). Sample: blood buffy coat. The chain links TRBV5-1 to TRBJ1-1; D unclear. CDR3 DNA, as far as it was read: TGCGCCAGCAGCTTGGCCCTCGGGAACACTGAA. Its protein product is CASSLALGNTE. The whole CDR3 protein is CASSLALGNTEAFF.